This T cell receptor (beta chain) stems from a study of OX40 agonist ivuxolimab in advanced cancers. For context, the study as a whole: The costimulatory receptor OX40 (CD134) was targeted by ivuxolimab, a fully human IgG2 agonistic monoclonal antibody. Intravenous ivuxolimab was administered to patients every 2 weeks at six dose levels: 0.01, 0.1, 0.3, 1.5, 3 and 10 mg/kg. Of the approximately 50 patients in dose escalation, 19 had hepatocellular carcinoma, about 15 had melanoma, 9 had renal cell carcinoma and 9 had head and neck cancer. In the dose-escalation cohort, around four fifths of patients were male, and the mean age was 60 years with a range of roughly 20 to 85. Patients were allowed to have had prior anti-PD-1, anti-PD-L1 or anti-CTLA-4 therapy, and 40% of the dose-escalation patients had previously received checkpoint inhibitors. Partial responses occurred in three dose-escalation patients, of whom one had hepatocellular carcinoma and two had cutaneous melanoma. The point of sequencing TCRbeta in the periphery was to test whether ivuxolimab changed TCR sequence diversity and drove clonal T-cell expansion. The paper covers the monotherapy dose-escalation part of the phase I ivuxolimab trial, which included N ≈ 57 patients.

About this clone itself: Its specific antigen is unknown. There are no base qualities to consult, and no much larger clone falls within one base.

Overall results and qualifications from the work: Low levels of normalized T-cell clonal expansion were also shown by some nonresponding patients. After ivuxolimab, expanded clones were on average more numerous among CD8+ T cells than among CD4+ T cells. At doses from 0.1 to 3.0 mg/kg, clonal expansion was seen in both CD4+ and CD8+ blood T cells between baseline and week 6. The antigen specificity of the peripheral T cells that underwent clonal expansion was not determined. In the 0.1-3.0 mg/kg groups, partial responders were among the patients with the lowest normalized peripheral clonal expansion, particularly in CD8+ T cells.

V gives up 0 bases and J gives up 2 bases, and the segment between their germline ends measures 11 bases. From a lookup of the germline V gene (reference sequence), CDR1 and CDR2 are LNHNV and YYDKDF. From the cysteine up to the phenylalanine, the CDR3 has a length of 16 residues. This entry keeps only the CDR3 DNA: 48 bases, framed from base 1. The trial excluded patients who had a history of autoimmune disease or who were on systemic immunosuppression. In every dose cohort, peripheral blood was drawn for TCR sequencing at baseline, cycle 4 day 1, and cycle 7 day 1. Samples were obtained from an open-label, multicenter, first-in-human phase I dose-escalation trial of ivuxolimab. The trial enrolled adults with locally advanced or metastatic head and neck squamous cell, hepatocellular, melanoma or renal cell carcinoma. Before TCR sequencing, CD4+ T cells and CD8+ T cells were sorted from peripheral blood as separate populations.

For sequencing of the TCRbeta CDR3 region, genomic DNA was extracted from the sorted cells. TCRbeta CDR3 regions were sequenced using the immunoSEQ Assay. In its TCRdb copy, this immuneACCESS table keeps in-frame sequences only and misses some clones. Where compared with another copy, unresolved V genes explain less than half of these, and the others have no known cause. For this sample the table gives about 61,000 clones, of which roughly 90% were detected only once. The top ten constitute more than 20% of the sample. In this chain, TRBV15 is recombined with TRBJ2-1; no D gene call is confident. The sequence was collected from an adult with an advanced solid tumor such as melanoma, head and neck, liver or kidney cancer. The sample here was CD4+ or CD8+ T cells sorted from blood, taken in a trial of the OX40 agonist ivuxolimab. The nucleotide sequence reads as follows: TGTGCCACCAGCAGAGATCTCTTTGGGCCCTACAATGAGCAGTTCTTC. It encodes CATSRDLFGPYNEQFF.